This T cell receptor beta chain was sequenced for a study of T cells in Graves' hyperthyroidism and ophthalmopathy. Per germline, CDR1 MGHDK and CDR2 SYGVNS. CDR3 length: 18 residues. Trimming took 6 bases from V and 1 from J; bases not matched to a gene: 11. TCR beta CDR3 sequences were amplified from RNA transcripts. The HTBI primer set drove a first-round RT-PCR of the TCR CDR3. A single record per CDR3 protein comes from TCRdb applying MiXCR to the multiplex PCR reads. The table records 550,000 to 600,000 distinct CDR3 sequences, more than 45% of them present only once. The clonotype comes from an adult woman with Graves' disease, either hyperthyroidism or ophthalmopathy (not recorded which). The V call is TRBV25-1, the J call TRBJ2-6; 8 positions match TRBD1. Material for sequencing was peripheral blood or thyroid tissue (not recorded which). The CDR3 nucleotides read TGTGCCAGCAGCCGTTGGAGCCAGGGGGCATCTGGGGCCAACGTCCTGACTTTC. Amino acid sequence: CASSRWSQGASGANVLTF.